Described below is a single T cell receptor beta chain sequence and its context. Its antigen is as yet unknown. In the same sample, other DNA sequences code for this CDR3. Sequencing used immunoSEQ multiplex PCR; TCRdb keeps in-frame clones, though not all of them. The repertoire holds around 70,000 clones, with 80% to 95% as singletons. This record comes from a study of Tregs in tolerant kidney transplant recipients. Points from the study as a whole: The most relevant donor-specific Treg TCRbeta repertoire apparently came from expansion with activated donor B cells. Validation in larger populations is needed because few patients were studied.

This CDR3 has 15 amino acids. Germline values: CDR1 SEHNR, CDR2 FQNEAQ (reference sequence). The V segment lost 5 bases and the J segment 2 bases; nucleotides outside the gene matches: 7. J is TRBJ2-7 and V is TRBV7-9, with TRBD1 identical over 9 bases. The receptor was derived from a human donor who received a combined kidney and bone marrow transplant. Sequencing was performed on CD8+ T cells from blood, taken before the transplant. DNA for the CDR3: TGTGCCAGCAGCCAAGCCGGGACAGGGACCTACGAGCAGTACTTC. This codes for CASSQAGTGTYEQYF.